This TCR beta chain was retrieved from a study of control samples from healthy donors and cancer patients. The CDR3 covers 15 residues. CDR1 is LGHDT and CDR2 is YNNKEL in the germline V gene (reference sequence). V shed 4 bases, J shed 3 bases, and the junction held 6 bases outside the gene matches. Profiled with immunoSEQ multiplex PCR; TCRdb holds only in-frame clones, not every one. Of 100,000 to 150,000 clones listed, about 83% are singletons. The chain has TRBV3-1 (or the pseudogene TRBV3-2) and TRBJ2-3, with 8 bases fitting TRBD1. This clonotype was obtained from a man aged 25-40 years in good health. Sequencing was carried out using blood. CDR3 in amino acids: CASSLGQGGTDTQYF. The CDR3 DNA reads as TGTGCCAGCAGCCTTGGACAGGGAGGAACAGATACGCAGTATTTT.